The 7 T cell receptor beta chains below were found in one sample sequenced in a study of CXCR3-negative and CXCR3-positive naive CD8 T cells. Study findings and constraints: Relative to CXCR3-negative naive cells, CXCR3-positive naive cells had more hydrophobic TRB CDR3s.

The libraries of TRB cDNA were constructed through 5' RACE using UMI labels. Reanalyzing the 5' RACE reads, TCRdb keeps one entry per CDR3 protein, without DNA. The listing contains roughly 130,000 distinct CDR3 sequences. Their target antigens are unknown. The material sequenced was naive CXCR3+ CD8+ T cells from blood. Stated subset: CD45RO-CCR7+CD27+CD95- naive CD8+ T cells expressing CXCR3 (TNR3+). The source is a human donor in good health. Some clones in this sample may be carry-over from other donors' samples.

The rearrangement links TRBV10-2 to TRBJ2-7; absent DNA, TCRdb's TRBD1 call cannot be checked. This CDR3 region has 13 residues. From germline, CDR1 is WSHSY and CDR2 SAAADI. This CDR3 is CASGVDRTYEQYF.

The chain employs TRBV29-1 and TRBJ2-1; TCRdb names TRBD2, which stays unverified in the absence of DNA. The CDR3 is 17 residues long. CDR1 is SQVTM and CDR2 is ANQGSEA in the germline V gene. CDR3 in amino acids: CSAEDPASGKRVNEQFF.

This chain links TRBV5-1 with TRBJ2-7; TCRdb selects TRBD1, and the lack of DNA leaves this call unchecked. CDR1 and CDR2 from the germline V gene are SGHRS and YFSETQ. The CDR3 has 15 residues. The CDR3 reads CASSVGAGAFYEQYF.

The J gene is TRBJ2-7, the V gene TRBV9; absent DNA, TCRdb's TRBD2 call cannot be checked. Germline CDR1 reads SGDLS; CDR2 reads YYNGEE. This CDR3 has 15 residues. The CDR3 loop is CASSEGRGSVYEQYF. The variable domain in full, with the rest retrieved from reference TRBV9 and TRBJ2-7, is DSGVTQTPKHLITATGQRVTLRCSPRSGDLSVYWYQQSLDQGLQFLIQYYNGEERAKGNILERFSAQQFPDLHSELNLSSLELGDSALYFCASSEGRGSVYEQYFGPGTRLTVT.

The chain combines TRBV7-9 with TRBJ2-4; TCRdb selects TRBD1, and the lack of DNA leaves this call unchecked. The CDR3 runs 14 residues. Germline loops: CDR1 SEHNR, CDR2 FQNEAQ (reference sequence). The CDR3 sequence is CASSPPLAKNIQYF.

The J gene is TRBJ1-1, the V gene TRBV11-1. CDR1 SGHAT and CDR2 FQDESV come from the germline V gene (reference sequence). CDR3 length equals 15 residues. The CDR3: CASSLLQSGNTEAFF.

The genes are TRBV29-1 and TRBJ2-7; no DNA is available, so the TRBD1 call from TCRdb remains unchecked. The CDR3 sequence is 14 residues long. Germline CDR1 and CDR2: SQVTM and ANQGSEA. The CDR3 is CSVEVLAGGYEQYF.